A selection of T cell receptor beta chains follows, all from one sample in a study of blood T cell repertoires in COVID-19. TCRdb keeps only in-frame clones here, not all; method: immunoSEQ multiplex PCR. Of around 500,000 clones detected, 88% appear once; the ten largest clones hold 1.5% to 2%. Sequencing was carried out using PBMCs or T cells enriched from blood (not recorded which). The receptors here all came from a woman in her forties who had recovered from COVID-19. CDR3s include the opening cysteine and the closing phenylalanine or tryptophan. D genes are given only for firm matches. Size is omitted from some rows. Given values are once, few, many or a class for expanded clones.

- TRBJ1-3 - TRBV30 CAWSVLLGNTIYF TGTGCCTGGAGTGTACTCCTTGGAAACACCATATATTTT
- TRBJ1-1 - TRBV7-7 CASSVGEDTEAFF TGTGCCAGCAGCGTCGGGGAGGACACTGAAGCTTTCTTT
- TRBJ1-2 TRBD1 TRBV5-4 CASSSQTGGIGGYTF TGTGCCAGCAGCTCGCAAACAGGGGGCATCGGTGGCTACACCTTC
- TRBJ2-1 TRBD2 TRBV15 CATSSGRIGEQFF TGTGCCACCTCGAGCGGGAGAATCGGTGAGCAGTTCTTC
- TRBJ2-7 TRBD2 TRBV6-5 CASSPTSGKDEQYF TGTGCCAGCAGCCCAACTAGCGGGAAGGACGAGCAGTACTTC
- TRBJ2-7 TRBD1 TRBV18 CASSATTGTGVGEQYF TGTGCCAGCTCAGCGACCACCGGGACAGGGGTGGGCGAGCAGTACTTC
- TRBJ1-5 - TRBV5-1 CASSFGPSEGPQHF TGCGCCAGCAGCTTCGGCCCCAGTGAGGGGCCCCAGCATTTT
- TRBJ2-1 TRBD2 TRBV10-3 CAISERLAGVEQFF TGTGCCATCAGTGAGAGGCTAGCGGGAGTTGAGCAGTTCTTC
- TRBJ1-1 - TRBV7-2 CASSPYPVRSGTEAFF TGTGCCAGCAGCCCTTACCCAGTTCGCAGCGGCACTGAAGCTTTCTTT
- TRBJ1-3 - TRBV15 CATSSEVFHSGNTIYF TGTGCCACCAGCAGTGAGGTATTTCACTCTGGAAACACCATATATTTT
few TRBJ1-6 TRBD1 TRBV5-8 CASSLGQGENSPLHF TGTGCCAGCAGCTTGGGACAGGGTGAAAATTCACCCCTCCACTTT
- TRBJ2-1 TRBD1 TRBV11-2 CASSYDRGEFMEQFF TGTGCCAGCAGCTACGACAGGGGGGAATTCATGGAGCAGTTCTTC
- TRBJ1-2 TRBD1 TRBV11-3 CASSEIGQAAGGYTF TGTGCCAGCAGCGAGATCGGACAGGCCGCTGGTGGCTACACCTTC
- TRBJ1-1 - TRBV5-5 CASSLVEGTEAFF TGTGCCAGCAGCTTGGTGGAGGGCACTGAAGCTTTCTTT
once TRBJ1-2 - TRBV29-1 CSVNREGYTF TGCAGCGTAAACAGGGAAGGCTACACCTTC
- TRBJ1-1 - TRBV29-1 CSVRNTEAFF TGCAGCGTCAGGAACACTGAAGCTTTCTTT
- TRBJ2-3 TRBD1 TRBV6-5 CASTQGAGADTQYF TGTGCCAGCACTCAGGGGGCAGGCGCAGATACGCAGTATTTT
- TRBJ1-2 TRBD1 TRBV2 CASSGLRDRDYGYTF TGTGCCAGCAGTGGGCTACGGGACAGAGACTATGGCTACACCTTC
- TRBJ2-1 - TRBV4-3 CASSLAFSYNEQFF TGCGCCAGCAGCTTGGCTTTCTCCTACAATGAGCAGTTCTTC
- TRBJ2-1 - TRBV24-1 CATSDPLQVSEFF TGTGCCACCAGTGACCCCTTACAGGTTTCTGAGTTCTTC
- TRBJ2-3 TRBD1 TRBV27 CASSVPRDSTQYF TGTGCCAGCAGTGTCCCCCGGGACAGTACGCAGTATTTT
once TRBJ2-1 TRBD2 TRBV4-1 CASSPGLAGGLPGGNEQFF TGCGCCAGCAGCCCGGGACTAGCGGGAGGGCTACCGGGGGGCAATGAGCAGTTCTTC
- TRBJ1-1 - TRBV15 CATSRDPGGNTEAFF TGTGCCACCAGCAGAGATCCTGGCGGGAACACTGAAGCTTTCTTT
once TRBJ2-7 - TRBV10-3 CAISEGLANTYEQYF TGTGCCATCAGTGAGGGGTTAGCGAATACCTACGAGCAGTACTTC
once TRBJ1-6 - TRBV5-6 CASSERAERTYNSPLHF TGTGCCAGCAGTGAGAGGGCAGAGAGAACCTATAATTCACCCCTCCACTTT
- TRBJ2-3 - TRBV28 CASSSRTTSTDTQYF TGTGCCAGCAGTTCTCGGACAACGAGCACAGATACGCAGTATTTT
once TRBJ2-7 - TRBV5-6 CASSLRGRGEQYF TGTGCCAGCAGCTTGAGGGGCAGGGGCGAGCAGTACTTC
once TRBJ2-3 TRBD2 TRBV6-4 CASSDGGSPDTQYF TGTGCCAGCAGTGATGGCGGGAGCCCCGATACGCAGTATTTT
- TRBJ1-1 - TRBV3-1/TRBV3-2 CASSQTPRRAFF TGTGCCAGCAGCCAGACCCCGAGGAGGGCTTTCTTT
- TRBJ2-7 - TRBV11-3 CASSLDSASSYEQYF TGTGCCAGCAGCTTAGACAGCGCAAGCTCCTACGAGCAGTACTTC
- TRBJ2-1 - TRBV3-1/TRBV3-2 CASSQALRGLKFF TGTGCCAGCAGCCAAGCTCTCCGTGGGCTTAAGTTCTTC
- TRBJ1-2 TRBD1 TRBV7-9 CASSPGQGYGYTF TGTGCCAGCAGTCCGGGACAGGGGTATGGCTACACCTTC
once TRBJ1-5 TRBD1 TRBV24-1 CATSENRGGQPQHF TGTGCCACCAGTGAAAACAGGGGTGGTCAGCCCCAGCATTTT
- TRBJ1-2 - TRBV6-1 CASSEKGTRGNYGYTF TGTGCCAGCAGTGAAAAAGGTACAAGGGGGAACTATGGCTACACCTTC
- TRBJ1-5 TRBD1 TRBV7-9 CASSLTSGGDQPQHF TGTGCCAGCAGCTTAACATCAGGGGGAGATCAGCCCCAGCATTTT
- TRBJ2-7 TRBD2 TRBV2 CASSTPRDYSSSYEQYF TGTGCCAGCAGTACTCCTAGGGACTACTCCAGCTCCTACGAGCAGTACTTC
- TRBJ1-1 - TRBV23-1 CASSQPHDSHTEAFF TGCGCCAGCAGTCAACCCCACGACAGCCACACTGAAGCTTTCTTT
- TRBJ2-2 - TRBV2 CASSGWRGHTGELFF TGTGCCAGCAGTGGGTGGAGGGGGCACACCGGGGAGCTGTTTTTT
- TRBJ2-1 TRBD2 TRBV7-9 CASSSGLAGLLSDEQFF TGTGCCAGCAGCTCCGGACTAGCGGGACTTTTAAGCGATGAGCAGTTCTTC
few TRBJ2-7 - TRBV20-1 CSARQYYEQYF TGCAGTGCTCGACAGTACTACGAGCAGTACTTC
- TRBJ2-7 TRBD2 TRBV15 CATSRPGGDVSYEQYF TGTGCCACCAGCAGGCCCGGGGGGGACGTATCCTACGAGCAGTACTTC
- TRBJ1-1 TRBD1 TRBV30 CAWGSDRGREAFF TGTGCCTGGGGCTCGGACAGGGGGAGAGAAGCTTTCTTT
- TRBJ2-1 TRBD2 TRBV5-6 CASSTLAVRGYNEQFF TGTGCCAGCAGCACTCTAGCGGTGAGGGGATACAATGAGCAGTTCTTC
- TRBJ2-3 TRBD2 TRBV4-3 CASSQDTSGRGTDTQYF TGCGCCAGCAGCCAAGATACTAGCGGGAGGGGCACAGATACGCAGTATTTT
- TRBJ2-3 TRBD1 TRBV5-4 CASSRQGADTQYF TGTGCCAGCAGCAGGCAGGGGGCAGATACGCAGTATTTT
- TRBJ2-3 - TRBV21-1 CASSKPASGRPASGTDTQYF TGTGCCAGCAGCAAACCAGCTAGCGGGAGGCCCGCGTCAGGGACAGATACGCAGTATTTT
- TRBJ2-4 - TRBV3-1/TRBV3-2 CASSQGYAGLTKNIQYF TGTGCCAGCAGCCAAGGGTACGCTGGACTAACCAAAAACATTCAGTACTTC
- TRBJ2-6 - TRBV11-2 CASSPFSGANVLTF TGTGCCAGCAGCCCCTTCTCTGGGGCCAACGTCCTGACTTTC
- TRBJ1-1 TRBD1 TRBV14 CASSLRGHTEAFF TGTGCCAGCAGCCTGAGGGGGCACACTGAAGCTTTCTTT
once TRBJ1-2 - TRBV6-5 CASSNSGVPRSTF TGTGCCAGCAGTAACTCCGGTGTTCCGCGGAGCACCTTC